The entry below gives a single T cell receptor beta chain sequence along with its context. Antigen unknown. The sample holds other DNA sequences that translate to the same CDR3. Though probably carrying unrecorded immune exposures, donors were nominally healthy at sampling. This entry comes from a study of cytomegalovirus exposure and HLA in healthy donors. PCR primers comprised 60 Vbeta and 13 Jbeta primers. The data were produced by immunoSEQ multiplex PCR, yet TCRdb's version contains in-frame clones alone and is incomplete. The profile shows 250,000 to 350,000 clones, roughly 90% of them singletons. General study results and limits: TCR beta V segments were, for the most part, productive about 87% or about 30% of the time in an earlier analysis. In a later analysis, several top co-occurrence clusters appeared linked to parvovirus B19, influenza, CMV and Epstein-Barr virus. There was a cluster of highly shared sequence variants that was likely a sequencing artifact.

The CDR3 contains 13 residues. The V and J ends lost 0 bases and 4 bases respectively, with 7 bases between them. CDR1 and CDR2 (germline): MGHRA, YSYEKL. This sequence originates from a man in his forties or fifties in good health and CMV-seropositive. The V gene is TRBV4-1, the J gene TRBJ2-7, with D possibly being TRBD2 (6 bases). The source material was PBMCs. The CDR3 here is CASSQDRGYEQYF. The CDR3 bases are TGCGCCAGCAGCCAAGATCGGGGGTACGAGCAGTACTTC.